Listed here is a single TCR beta chain. Investigators spread the genomic DNA of each subset evenly over several immunoSEQ plates. Profiling relied on immunoSEQ multiplex PCR, and the TCRdb table lists in-frame clones only, not all of them. The sample holds 850,000 to 1,200,000 clones, roughly 80% seen once. The V gene end was trimmed by 6 bases and the J gene end by 6 bases; junction bases not matched to a gene: 7. Germline assignment: CDR1 SGHTA and CDR2 FQGNSA. The CDR3 length is 14 residues. The record originates from a study of shared clonotypes between healthy human individuals. This clonotype originated in a man aged 18-30 years in good health. Sample: memory CD4+ T cells sorted from blood. Subset described: CD45RA-negative fraction. The chain carries TRBV7-2 and TRBJ2-1, with 8 bases matching TRBD2. This CDR3 is CASRSASGGNEQFF. DNA for the CDR3: TGTGCCAGCAGGTCGGCCAGCGGGGGCAATGAGCAGTTCTTC.